Below, 29 T cell receptor beta chains from the same sample are listed, as sequenced in a study of CD8+ T cells in alopecia areata. Isolated RNA was reverse transcribed into cDNA used as the sequencing template. Clones were sequenced by immunoSEQ multiplex PCR, and TCRdb holds only the in-frame ones, with some missing. This sample has 110,000 to 150,000 clones; around 50% occur once, and the top ten carry 15% to 20%. Treatment of the sample: oral pan-JAK inhibitor, 5-10 mg twice daily. The source was CD8+ T cells sorted from blood, collected at week 4, from a patient treated with tofacitinib. These receptor sequences come from a human donor with alopecia areata.

The chain recombines TRBV25-1 with TRBJ2-2; TRBD1 agrees at 7 bases. The germline CDR1 and CDR2 sequences are MGHDK and SYGVNS. V lost 4 bases and J lost 6; bases outside the gene matches: 11. This CDR3 comprises 16 residues. The CDR3 here is CASSGEEQGEAGELFF. The CDR3, as DNA: TGTGCCAGCAGTGGTGAGGAGCAGGGGGAAGCCGGGGAGCTGTTTTTT.

The chain combines TRBV7-9 with TRBJ2-7; D may be TRBD2 (6 bases). The CDR3 runs 14 residues. The V end lost 5 bases, the J end lost 6 bases, and 17 bases lay between the germline ends. Germline V gene lookup returns CDR1 SEHNR and CDR2 FQNEAQ (reference sequence). CDR3 sequence reads: CASSLAGRPFEQYF. In DNA form, the CDR3 reads TGTGCCAGCAGCCTCGCAGGGAGGCCCTTCGAGCAGTACTTC.

The gene calls are TRBV11-2 and TRBJ2-4; D possibly corresponds to TRBD1 (6 bases). This CDR3 region has 13 residues. The germline gives CDR1 SGHAT, CDR2 FQNNGV. The V end was cut by 7 bases, the J end by 4 bases, with 11 bases between. The CDR3 region has the DNA TGTGCCAGCACCAAGGACAGAAAAAACATTCAGTACTTC. This gives the protein CASTKDRKNIQYF.

The table lists this clone with a count of one. The chain joins TRBV7-8 to TRBJ2-3; no clear D gene. V gave up 4 bases and J gave up 3 bases, with 14 bases separating them. Germline-derived CDR1 and CDR2 are SGHVS and FQNEAQ. The CDR3 totals 15 residues. In DNA form, the CDR3 reads TGTGCCAGCAGCTATACACCCCCCCCTACAGATACGCAGTATTTT. It codes for CASSYTPPPTDTQYF.

This clone was detected a few times. CDR3 in DNA: TGTGCCATCAGTGGCTTAGCGGGGGGGGCCGGGGCCAACGTCCTGACTTTC. This sequence encodes CAISGLAGGAGANVLTF. The chain uses TRBV10-3 and TRBJ2-6; TRBD2 matches at 11 bases. CDR1 is ENHRY and CDR2 is SYGVKD in the germline V gene. The CDR3 has 17 amino acids. V lost 4 bases, J lost 4 bases, and 6 bases stayed unmatched.

This clone was counted a single time. The CDR3: CASGLQGLNVLTF. The CDR3, as DNA: TGTGCCAGCGGGCTACAGGGACTAAACGTCCTGACTTTC. The chain is built from TRBV6-5 and TRBJ2-6; D is possibly TRBD2 (7 bases). The germline V gene encodes CDR1 MNHEY and CDR2 SVGAGI. This CDR3 comprises 13 residues. Trimming took 8 bases from V and 10 from J, leaving 15 bases between them.

This clone has a handful of counts. The rearrangement links TRBV6-6 to TRBJ2-7, with TRBD2 matching 12 bases. The CDR3 consists of 14 residues. Per the germline V gene, CDR1 is MNHNY and CDR2 is SVGAGI (reference sequence). The J segment lost 4 bases and the V segment lost 2 bases, leaving 0 bases of the junction unmatched. The CDR3 DNA reads as TGTGCCAGCAGTTACGGGACTAGCGGGTACGAGCAGTACTTC. Translation: CASSYGTSGYEQYF.

The chain couples TRBV7-3 to TRBJ2-1; 9 bases agree with TRBD2. J was trimmed by 3 bases and V by 5 bases; bases with no gene match: 5. The CDR3 loop spans 15 amino acids. The germline gives CDR1 SGHTA, CDR2 FQGTGA. The CDR3 nucleotides read TGTGCCAGCAGCCTCGAAGCGGGGGGCTACAATGAGCAGTTCTTC. Protein: CASSLEAGGYNEQFF. The full variable domain, completed using reference TRBV7-3 and TRBJ2-1, is GAGVSQTPSNKVTEKGKYVELRCDPISGHTALYWYRQSLGQGPEFLIYFQGTGAADDSGLPNDRFFAVRPEGSVSTLKIQRTERGDSAVYLCASSLEAGGYNEQFFGPGTRLTVL.

V is TRBV4-1 and J is TRBJ1-2; the D is unclear. Germline CDR1 and CDR2: MGHRA and YSYEKL. The CDR3 sequence is 16 residues long. Trimming shortened V by 0 bases and J by 4 bases, and 15 bases separated the two germline ends. The CDR3 DNA reads TGCGCCAGCAGCCAAGATCCCGGGGTGTTGGGCTATGGCTACACCTTC. Translated: CASSQDPGVLGYGYTF.

J is TRBJ2-1 and V is TRBV29-1, with D tentatively TRBD1 (6 bases). The ends were cut back, 1 base at V and 7 bases at J, with 8 bases in the middle. Germline lookup yields CDR1 SQVTM and CDR2 ANQGSEA. This CDR3 is built from 12 residues. The CDR3 sequence is CSVEGQGNEQFF. The CDR3 DNA follows: TGCAGCGTTGAAGGCCAGGGGAATGAGCAGTTCTTC.

The sample holds a few counts of this clone. V is TRBV5-6 and J is TRBJ2-3, with D uncertain. The CDR3 runs to 12 residues. The V and J ends lost 2 bases and 9 bases respectively, with 10 bases between them. Germline V gene data show CDR1 as SGHDT and CDR2 as YYEEEE. Here the CDR3 DNA reads TGTGCCAGCAGCTTTAGTGGCGACACGCAGTATTTT. Translation gives CASSFSGDTQYF. The entire variable domain, with the rest obtained from reference TRBV5-6 and TRBJ2-3, is as follows: DAGVTQSPTHLIKTRGQQVTLRCSPKSGHDTVSWYQQALGQGPQFIFQYYEEEERQRGNFPDRFSGHQFPNYSSELNVNALLLGDSALYLCASSFSGDTQYFGPGTRLTVL.

The chain employs TRBV6-6 and TRBJ2-1, with a possible D match to TRBD2 (6 bases). This CDR3 has 15 residues. The ends were cut back, 6 bases at V and 3 bases at J, with 15 bases in the middle. CDR1 MNHNY and CDR2 SVGAGI come from the germline V gene (reference sequence). The CDR3 here is CASSYSGWDYNEQFF. The CDR3 DNA reads TGTGCCAGCAGCTACAGCGGGTGGGACTACAATGAGCAGTTCTTC.

The genes are TRBV12-5 and TRBJ1-6, with no clear D. V lost 3 bases to trimming and J lost 9 bases, with 12 bases between them. The CDR3 extends over 14 amino acids. Germline CDR1 reads LGHNT; CDR2 reads FRNRAP. The CDR3 sequence: CASGFISRSSPLHF. As DNA, the CDR3 is TGTGCTAGTGGTTTCATTTCGAGGTCTTCACCCCTCCACTTT.

The chain recombines TRBV7-2 with TRBJ2-5; weak D call: TRBD2 (5 bases). Trimming removed 5 bases from V and 2 bases from J, with 18 bases in between. CDR1 and CDR2 from the germline V gene are SGHTA and FQGNSA. The CDR3 is 16 amino acids. The CDR3 loop reads CASSHSLGGLQETQYF. In nucleotides, the CDR3 is TGTGCCAGCAGCCATTCGTTAGGAGGATTACAAGAGACCCAGTACTTC.

V gene TRBV7-2 combines with J gene TRBJ2-7; perhaps TRBD1 as D (6 bases). Trimming took off 5 bases at V and 6 bases at J, with 14 bases between the two ends. The CDR3 is 13 amino acids. Germline V lookup: CDR1 SGHTA, CDR2 FQGNSA. CDR3 bases: TGTGCCAGCAGCCCCTCAGACAGGCCCGAGCAGTACTTC. Translating it yields CASSPSDRPEQYF.

A few counts support this clone. This chain connects TRBV5-1 to TRBJ2-7; D tentatively fits TRBD1 or TRBD2 (5 bases each). Germline-derived CDR1 and CDR2 are SGHRS and YFSETQ. The CDR3 is 16 amino acids. V lost 0 bases to trimming and J lost 2 bases, with 15 bases between them. The CDR3 DNA is TGCGCCAGCAGCTTGGCCTTGGGGGAATTCGCCTACGAGCAGTACTTC. Residues: CASSLALGEFAYEQYF.

The chain couples TRBV15 to TRBJ2-7; 9 nucleotides agree with TRBD1. The ends lost 6 bases at V and 6 bases at J; junction bases unmatched: 6. Germline V gene sequence: CDR1 LNHNV, CDR2 YYDKDF (reference sequence). The CDR3 runs to 13 residues. The CDR3 region is CATSKTGGPEQYF. CDR3 in DNA: TGTGCCACCAGTAAGACAGGGGGTCCCGAGCAGTACTTC.

The chain employs TRBV7-8 and TRBJ1-5; D call uncertain. V was pared by 5 bases and J by 2 bases, with 13 bases between. The CDR3 is 15 amino acids. Per germline, CDR1 SGHVS and CDR2 FQNEAQ. This CDR3 reads CASSPSGWGNQPQHF. CDR3 sequence (DNA): TGTGCCAGCAGCCCCAGCGGATGGGGCAATCAGCCCCAGCATTTT.

The table lists this clone with a few counts. The chain links TRBV7-9 to TRBJ2-7; no clear D. The CDR3 length is 11 residues. V was pared by 4 bases and J by 4 bases, with 5 bases between. Germline loops: CDR1 SEHNR, CDR2 FQNEAQ (reference sequence). CDR3: CASSWDYEQYF. The CDR3 nucleotides read TGTGCCAGCAGCTGGGATTACGAGCAGTACTTC.

The genes are TRBV5-1 and TRBJ2-7, with D unclear. Trimming stripped 5 bases from V and 6 bases from J, with 9 bases between. The CDR3 contains 11 residues. Germline loops: CDR1 SGHRS, CDR2 YFSETQ. The CDR3 DNA reads TGCGCCAGCAGTCAGACGGCCGAGCAGTACTTC. It translates to CASSQTAEQYF.

The chain is built from TRBV5-4 and TRBJ2-7; possibly TRBD1 or TRBD2 for D (5 bases each). Per the germline V gene, CDR1 is SGHNT and CDR2 is YYREEE (reference sequence). Between the trimmed V and J ends, which lost 0 bases and 3 bases, there was a span of 7 bases. The CDR3 spans 13 residues. The CDR3 DNA follows: TGTGCCAGCAGCTTGGGGGACGGCTACGAGCAGTACTTC. Translation gives CASSLGDGYEQYF.

The CDR3 DNA reads as TGTGCCTGGAGTGTAATTTTGGGCGAGCAGTACTTC. Translated: CAWSVILGEQYF. The rearrangement joins TRBV30 to TRBJ2-7; D uncertain. CDR3 length equals 12 residues. Trimming took off 0 bases at V and 6 bases at J, with 9 bases between the two ends. CDR1 and CDR2 from the germline V gene are GTSNPN and SVGIG (reference sequence). The whole variable domain, remainder taken from reference TRBV30 and TRBJ2-7, is SQTIHQWPATLVQPVGSPLSLECTVEGTSNPNLYWYRQAAGRGLQLLFYSVGIGQISSEVPQNLSASRPQDRQFILSSKKLLLSDSGFYLCAWSVILGEQYFGPGTRLTVT.

The V gene is TRBV11-2, the J gene TRBJ2-1; TRBD2 is a possible D gene (6 bases). In germline, CDR1 is SGHAT, CDR2 FQNNGV. V lost 1 base and J lost 8, with 9 bases in between. This CDR3 comprises 13 residues. The chain's CDR3 is CASSLAGGYEQFF. CDR3 nucleotides: TGTGCCAGCAGCTTAGCCGGGGGTTATGAGCAGTTCTTC.

The J gene is TRBJ1-2, the V gene TRBV5-4; TRBD1 agrees at 9 bases. Germline V gives CDR1 SGHNT, CDR2 YYREEE (reference sequence). V dropped 4 bases and J dropped 0; count of bases not matched to a gene: 4. The CDR3 loop spans 15 amino acids. The CDR3 loop reads CASSAGTGPNYGYTF. CDR3 sequence (DNA): TGTGCCAGCAGCGCCGGGACAGGGCCTAACTATGGCTACACCTTC.

The V and J genes are TRBV6-6 and TRBJ2-2, with D uncertain. From germline, CDR1 is MNHNY and CDR2 SVGAGI (reference sequence). The CDR3 has 14 residues. Trimming stripped 5 bases from V and 2 bases from J, with 9 bases between. CDR3 residues: CASSETYNTGELFF. The CDR3 DNA is TGTGCCAGCAGTGAGACATACAACACCGGGGAGCTGTTTTTT.

This clone showed up just a few times. The chain carries TRBV6-6 and TRBJ1-2; D uncertain. This CDR3 is built from 13 residues. Germline V lookup: CDR1 MNHNY, CDR2 SVGAGI (reference sequence). V was trimmed by 11 bases and J by 1 base, leaving 14 bases between them. Written as DNA, the CDR3 is TGTGCCTTATCGAAAGCGGTTAACTATGGCTACACCTTC. Protein product: CALSKAVNYGYTF.

This chain links TRBV30 with TRBJ2-2; TRBD1 matches 7 bases. CDR1 is GTSNPN and CDR2 is SVGIG in the germline V gene (reference sequence). The CDR3 is 14 residues long. Losses at the gene ends were 2 bases for V and 4 bases for J; bases not matched to a gene: 4. Written as DNA, the CDR3 is TGTGCCTGGAGTACCCGGACAGGCACCGGGGAGCTGTTTTTT. It codes for CAWSTRTGTGELFF.

The V call is TRBV15, the J call TRBJ2-5, with unresolved D. V was clipped by 5 bases and J by 2 bases, with 18 bases between them. The germline V gene encodes CDR1 LNHNV and CDR2 YYDKDF (reference sequence). This CDR3 comprises 16 residues. CDR3 loop: CATSHTGSAKQETQYF. CDR3 coding DNA: TGTGCCACCAGCCACACGGGCTCGGCGAAGCAAGAGACCCAGTACTTC.

J is TRBJ2-7 and V is TRBV5-6; 9 bases map to TRBD2. Trimming at V came to 4 bases and at J to 1 base, leaving 3 bases not matched to a gene. Germline CDR1 reads SGHDT; CDR2 reads YYEEEE. This CDR3 region has 14 residues. This CDR3 reads CASSKTSGSYEQYF. CDR3 nucleotides: TGTGCCAGCAGCAAGACTAGCGGATCCTACGAGCAGTACTTC. The entire variable domain, with the rest obtained from reference TRBV5-6 and TRBJ2-7, is as follows: DAGVTQSPTHLIKTRGQQVTLRCSPKSGHDTVSWYQQALGQGPQFIFQYYEEEERQRGNFPDRFSGHQFPNYSSELNVNALLLGDSALYLCASSKTSGSYEQYFGPGTRLTVT.